Listed here are 12 T cell receptor beta chains from one sample, sequenced in a study of OX40 agonist ivuxolimab in advanced cancers. Profiling relied on immunoSEQ multiplex PCR, and the TCRdb table lists in-frame clones only, not all of them. Here the sample spans roughly 41,000 clones, about 88% being singletons. The sequences come from CD4+ or CD8+ T cells sorted from blood, collected in a trial of the OX40 agonist ivuxolimab. Source of these receptors: an adult with an advanced solid tumor such as melanoma, head and neck, liver or kidney cancer.

The V call is TRBV6-1, the J call TRBJ2-7, with D perhaps TRBD1 (5 bases). CDR1 and CDR2 (germline): MNHNS, SASEGT. This CDR3 is built from 15 residues. V dropped 2 bases and J dropped 2 bases, with 13 bases sitting between them. The DNA of the CDR3 is TGTGCCAGCAGTGAATCCCTTGGGGCAGCCTACGAGCAGTACTTC. It codes for CASSESLGAAYEQYF.

This chain joins TRBV30 and TRBJ1-3; the D gene is possibly TRBD1 (6 bases). Germline loops: CDR1 GTSNPN, CDR2 SVGIG (reference sequence). V was trimmed by 6 bases and J by 0 bases, leaving 12 bases between them. This CDR3 has 14 residues. The CDR3 reads CACNRAISGNTIYF. CDR3 sequence (DNA): TGTGCCTGCAACAGGGCCATCTCTGGAAACACCATATATTTT.

This clone has just one count. The gene calls are TRBV15 and TRBJ2-1; unclear D gene. CDR3 length equals 12 residues. Trimming cost V 5 bases and J 8 bases, with 10 bases left between them. Germline V gene lookup returns CDR1 LNHNV and CDR2 YYDKDF (reference sequence). CDR3 coding DNA: TGTGCCACCAGCTCTCACTTGGATGAGCAGTTCTTC. It specifies CATSSHLDEQFF.

A single count supports this clone. The DNA for the CDR3 is TGTGCCAGCAAAAGAACCGGGACTGAAAATTCACCCCTCCACTTT. Its translation is CASKRTGTENSPLHF. This chain joins TRBV27 and TRBJ1-6, with a possible D match to TRBD1 (5 bases). Per the germline V gene, CDR1 is MNHEY and CDR2 is SMNVEV (reference sequence). The CDR3 loop spans 15 amino acids. V shed 7 bases and J shed 7 bases, with 17 bases lying between them.

This chain connects TRBV14 to TRBJ2-7, with 7 bases fitting TRBD2. V was clipped by 5 bases and J by 6 bases; unmatched bases: 13. CDR3 length equals 15 residues. CDR1 SGHDN and CDR2 FVKESK come from the germline V gene. CDR3 DNA sequence: TGTGCCAGCAGCAAGAGGCCTAGCGGAACGGGCGAGCAGTACTTC. This translates into CASSKRPSGTGEQYF.

V and J are TRBV9 and TRBJ2-5; 13 bases are a match to TRBD2. The CDR3 is made up of 17 amino acids. CDR1 is SGDLS, CDR2 YYNGEE, per germline. V was pared by 0 bases and J by 3 bases, with 5 bases of the junction left unmatched. The CDR3 bases are TGTGCCAGCAGCGTAGAACTAGCGGGAGGGCCGGAAGAGACCCAGTACTTC. It translates to CASSVELAGGPEETQYF.

J is TRBJ1-4 and V is TRBV6-6; D remains ambiguous. The CDR3 is 14 amino acids. V was clipped by 2 bases and J by 0 bases, with 4 bases between them. Germline assignment: CDR1 MNHNY and CDR2 SVGAGI (reference sequence). CDR3 sequence: CASSYGTTNEKLFF. For the CDR3, the DNA is TGTGCCAGCAGTTACGGGACAACTAATGAAAAACTGTTTTTT.

Only a few counts were recorded for this clone. CDR3 nucleotide sequence: TGTGCCAGCAGCGTAGAGGGAGCGTCTGAAGAGACCCAGTACTTC. It encodes CASSVEGASEETQYF. This chain joins TRBV9 and TRBJ2-5, with D perhaps TRBD2 (5 bases). CDR1 SGDLS and CDR2 YYNGEE come from the germline V gene. With 0 bases removed from V and 3 bases from J, the gap between germline ends came to 12 bases. The CDR3 runs to 15 residues.

The rearrangement links TRBV27 to TRBJ2-4, with TRBD1 as a possible D gene (5 bases). This CDR3 region has 16 residues. V was pared by 8 bases and J by 7 bases, with 24 bases between. Per germline, CDR1 MNHEY and CDR2 SMNVEV (reference sequence). CDR3 DNA sequence: TGTGCCAGCTGTACCTTCGATGGGGCTCTAGGGAACATTCAGTACTTC. Protein sequence: CASCTFDGALGNIQYF.

The J gene is TRBJ2-7, the V gene TRBV2; 12 bases are shared with TRBD2. V was pared by 3 bases and J by 1 base, with 7 bases of the junction left unmatched. Germline V lookup: CDR1 SNHLY, CDR2 FYNNEI. The CDR3 has 17 residues. CDR3 bases: TGTGCCAGCAGTGATAGCTCCGGGACTAGCGGGTCCTACGAGCAGTACTTC. Its translation: CASSDSSGTSGSYEQYF. Full variable domain (rest looked up from reference TRBV2 and TRBJ2-7): EPEVTQTPSHQVTQMGQEVILRCVPISNHLYFYWYRQILGQKVEFLVSFYNNEISEKSEIFDDQFSVERPDGSNFTLKIRSTKLEDSAMYFCASSDSSGTSGSYEQYFGPGTRLTVT.

V usage is TRBV11-1 and J usage is TRBJ1-1, with D uncertain. Germline CDR1 is SGHAT and CDR2 is FQDESV (reference sequence). The V end was cut by 2 bases, the J end by 1 base, with 5 bases between. This CDR3 has 13 residues. This CDR3 is CASSLLQNTEAFF. CDR3 coding DNA: TGTGCCAGCAGCTTATTGCAGAACACTGAAGCTTTCTTT.

V usage is TRBV2 and J usage is TRBJ2-7; D gene uncertain. Trimming removed 7 bases from V and 0 bases from J, with 13 bases in between. CDR3 length: 14 amino acids. Germline V gene lookup returns CDR1 SNHLY and CDR2 FYNNEI. CDR3 sequence reads: CASIMTPSSYEQYF. The CDR3 nucleotides read TGTGCCAGCATCATGACTCCCAGCTCCTACGAGCAGTACTTC.